A single sample gave rise to the 29 T cell receptor beta chains below, sequenced in a study of blood T cell repertoires in COVID-19. Produced via immunoSEQ multiplex PCR; TCRdb's table is partial and in-frame only. The data contain about 180,000 clones, about 79% of them singletons. The specimen sequenced was PBMCs or T cells enriched from blood (not recorded which). The receptor set was obtained from a man in his fifties who had recovered from COVID-19.

The gene calls are TRBV28 and TRBJ2-5, with 12 bases fitting TRBD2. The length of the CDR3 is 14 residues. Trimming removed 4 bases from V and 5 bases from J; junction bases left unmatched: 2. CDR1 is MDHEN and CDR2 is SYDVKM in the germline V gene. CDR3 in DNA: TGTGCCAGCAGTTCGACTAGCGGGGGCGAGACCCAGTACTTC. Encoded protein: CASSSTSGGETQYF.

This clone was found once. V usage is TRBV30 and J usage is TRBJ1-2; 7 nucleotides line up with TRBD1. The CDR3 length is 14 residues. Per germline, CDR1 GTSNPN and CDR2 SVGIG (reference sequence). V was pared by 4 bases and J by 7 bases, with 12 bases of the junction left unmatched. This CDR3 reads CAWNPIGGAGGYTF. The CDR3 region has the DNA TGTGCCTGGAACCCTATAGGGGGCGCCGGTGGCTACACCTTC.

The chain employs TRBV5-1 and TRBJ1-6, with a possible D match to TRBD1 (6 bases). There are 12 residues in the CDR3. The germline V gene encodes CDR1 SGHRS and CDR2 YFSETQ. DNA for the CDR3: TGCGCGAGCCGGACAGCTCAAGGCCCCCTCCACTTT. Its translation is CASRTAQGPLHF.

The CDR3 coding sequence is TGTGCCAGCAGCTTAGCGCAAACAGGGGGCTTTGAAAAACTGTTTTTT. Translated: CASSLAQTGGFEKLFF. The gene calls are TRBV7-9 and TRBJ1-4, with 9 bases that match TRBD1. Germline V gene lookup returns CDR1 SEHNR and CDR2 FQNEAQ (reference sequence). The CDR3 contains 16 residues. Unmatched junction bases numbered 6, after V lost 0 bases and J lost 7 bases. The whole variable domain, filled in from reference TRBV7-9 and TRBJ1-4, reads DTGVSQNPRHKITKRGQNVTFRCDPISEHNRLYWYRQTLGQGPEFLTYFQNEAQLEKSRLLSDRFSAERPKGSFSTLEIQRTEQGDSAMYLCASSLAQTGGFEKLFFGSGTQLSVL.

V is TRBV2 and J is TRBJ1-4; D unclear. V lost 3 bases and J 3 bases, leaving 8 bases between the germline ends. Germline V gives CDR1 SNHLY, CDR2 FYNNEI. This CDR3 is built from 14 residues. In DNA form, the CDR3 reads TGTGCCAGCAGTGATAATCGGGCTAATGAAAAACTGTTTTTT. Translated: CASSDNRANEKLFF. The full variable domain, its missing parts supplied by reference TRBV2 and TRBJ1-4, is EPEVTQTPSHQVTQMGQEVILRCVPISNHLYFYWYRQILGQKVEFLVSFYNNEISEKSEIFDDQFSVERPDGSNFTLKIRSTKLEDSAMYFCASSDNRANEKLFFGSGTQLSVL.

The CDR3 nucleotides are TGTGCCAGTAGTATTTTAGAGAACACTGAAGCTTTCTTT. Translation gives CASSILENTEAFF. This chain connects TRBV19 to TRBJ1-1; D is unclear. This CDR3 spans 13 amino acids. V gave up 3 bases and J gave up 1 base, with 6 bases separating them. Germline V lookup: CDR1 LNHDA, CDR2 SQIVND (reference sequence). Filled out from reference TRBV19 and TRBJ1-1, the complete variable domain reads DGGITQSPKYLFRKEGQNVTLSCEQNLNHDAMYWYRQDPGQGLRLIYYSQIVNDFQKGDIAEGYSVSREKKESFPLTVTSAQKNPTAFYLCASSILENTEAFFGQGTRLTVV.

The rearrangement joins TRBV21-1 to TRBJ1-5. TRBV21-1 is tagged as a pseudogene. The CDR3 has 15 residues. The CDR3 here is CASSRGAGGNQPQHF. As DNA, the CDR3 is TGTGCCAGCAGCCGGGGGGCGGGGGGCAATCAGCCCCAGCATTTT.

In its sample, this clone was seen once. This chain joins TRBV12-2 and TRBJ2-7; the D segment call TRBD2 is taken from the table without a DNA check. TRBV12-2 is described as a pseudogene. The CDR3 length is 13 residues. In nucleotides, the CDR3 is TGTGCAAGTCGCCTGGGAGGGACCTACGAGCAGTACTTC. Protein sequence: CASRLGGTYEQYF.

The chain links TRBV5-1 to TRBJ1-3, with TRBD1 matching over 10 bases. V shed 4 bases, J shed 4 bases, and the junction held 8 bases outside the gene matches. Germline CDR1 is SGHRS and CDR2 is YFSETQ. This CDR3 is built from 16 residues. CDR3 sequence reads: CASSPMTGGDGNTIYF. The CDR3 nucleotides are TGCGCCAGCAGCCCTATGACAGGGGGCGACGGAAACACCATATATTTT.

This clone has a count of ten or more. V is TRBV6-1 and J is TRBJ2-5; D is possibly TRBD1 (7 bases). CDR1 is MNHNS, CDR2 SASEGT, per germline. The V end was cut by 2 bases, the J end by 4 bases, with 17 bases between. The CDR3 runs to 16 residues. In nucleotides, the CDR3 is TGTGCCAGCAGTGAAAGGCGGGACAGCCTAGGAGAGACCCAGTACTTC. Translation: CASSERRDSLGETQYF.

The genes are TRBV4-2 and TRBJ1-1; D ambiguous. Germline values: CDR1 LGHNA, CDR2 YNFKEQ. V was pared by 0 bases and J by 6 bases, with 14 bases between. The CDR3 spans 15 residues. CDR3 region: CASSQDILSEAEAFF. The CDR3 DNA is TGTGCCAGCAGCCAAGATATCCTATCCGAGGCTGAAGCTTTCTTT.

This clone was recorded a few times. The CDR3 coding sequence is TGTGCCTGGAGTGCAGACAGGGCCGGCGAGCAGTACTTC. Translation: CAWSADRAGEQYF. The chain links TRBV30 to TRBJ2-7; 7 positions match TRBD1. Trimming cost V 1 base and J 6 bases; bases outside gene matches: 6. Looked up from germline, CDR1 is GTSNPN and CDR2 is SVGIG (reference sequence). The CDR3 sequence is 13 residues long. The full variable domain, rest sourced from reference TRBV30 and TRBJ2-7, is SQTIHQWPATLVQPVGSPLSLECTVEGTSNPNLYWYRQAAGRGLQLLFYSVGIGQISSEVPQNLSASRPQDRQFILSSKKLLLSDSGFYLCAWSADRAGEQYFGPGTRLTVT.

Turning to this clone: The junction departs from the called germline gene at one end, perhaps through a read error. This chain links TRBV30 with TRBJ1-3; D ambiguous. The V gene's germline CDR1 is GTSNPN and CDR2 SVGIG (reference sequence). CDR3 length equals 13 residues. DNA for the CDR3: TGTGCCCGGAGGGTGAGCTCTGGAAACACCATATATTTT. Its translation: CARRVSSGNTIYF.

This clone was recorded at least ten times. CDR3 sequence: CASSSQTGTYEQYF. The CDR3 coding sequence is TGCGCCAGCAGCTCTCAGACAGGGACCTACGAGCAGTACTTC. This chain uses TRBV5-1 with TRBJ2-7, with 7 bases aligning to TRBD1. The CDR3 covers 14 residues. Germline V gene data show CDR1 as SGHRS and CDR2 as YFSETQ. V gave up 3 bases and J gave up 2 bases; unmatched junction bases: 5.

The chain joins TRBV3-1 (or the pseudogene TRBV3-2) to TRBJ2-7, with D unresolved. Trimming took 2 bases from V and 2 from J, leaving 7 bases between them. CDR1 is LGHDT and CDR2 is YNNKEL in the germline V gene (reference sequence). The CDR3 sequence is 13 residues long. The chain's CDR3 is CASSQYRAYEQYF. The CDR3 DNA follows: TGTGCCAGCAGCCAATACCGAGCCTACGAGCAGTACTTC.

This clone was seen more than once but under ten times. The V call is TRBV5-4, the J call TRBJ2-1; TRBD1 agrees at 9 bases. Germline-derived CDR1 and CDR2 are SGHNT and YYREEE (reference sequence). V shed 7 bases, J shed 4 bases, and the junction held 3 bases outside the gene matches. This CDR3 has 13 residues. CDR3 DNA: TGTGCCAGCTCGGGACAGGGTTACAATGAGCAGTTCTTC. It yields the protein CASSGQGYNEQFF.

V usage is TRBV6-5 and J usage is TRBJ1-5; 7 bases are a match to TRBD1. Trimming removed 4 bases from V and 2 bases from J; junction bases left unmatched: 8. The CDR3 has 16 residues. Germline CDR1 MNHEY, CDR2 SVGAGI. CDR3 residues: CASSLSGGRGNQPQHF. The CDR3 DNA reads TGTGCCAGCAGTTTATCAGGGGGACGGGGCAATCAGCCCCAGCATTTT.

The chain has TRBV5-1 and TRBJ1-6, with D uncertain. Between the trimmed V and J ends, which lost 4 bases and 8 bases, there was a span of 10 bases. The CDR3 has 13 residues. Germline CDR1 reads SGHRS; CDR2 reads YFSETQ. CDR3 residues: CASSREGDSPLHF. In DNA, the CDR3 is TGCGCCAGCAGCCGAGAGGGAGATTCACCCCTCCACTTT.

The CDR3 loop is CASSKGFGSYKAFF. The CDR3 coding sequence is TGTGCCAGCAGCAAAGGGTTTGGGAGTTACAAAGCTTTCTTT. V and J are TRBV21-1 and TRBJ1-1. TRBV21-1 is a pseudogene segment. The CDR3 is 14 amino acids.

The CDR3 reads CASSAQRDTEAFF. In DNA, the CDR3 is TGCGCCAGCAGTGCTCAGAGGGACACTGAAGCTTTCTTT. V and J are TRBV10-1 and TRBJ1-1; D call uncertain. Germline assignment: CDR1 WNHNN and CDR2 SYGVQD (reference sequence). The ends were cut back, 4 bases at V and 3 bases at J, with 9 bases in the middle. This CDR3 is 13 amino acids long.

The chain has TRBV5-4 and TRBJ1-1; TRBD1 might be the D (5 bases). Trimming shortened V by 1 base and J by 1 base, and 11 bases separated the two germline ends. The CDR3 loop spans 15 amino acids. Germline V gene data show CDR1 as SGHNT and CDR2 as YYREEE (reference sequence). In DNA form, the CDR3 reads TGTGCCAGCAGCTTGTGGCTTCAGGGGAACACTGAAGCTTTCTTT. Translated, it gives CASSLWLQGNTEAFF.

This chain's CDR3 is CASSPPPGLDTGELFF. The CDR3 region has the DNA TGTGCCAGCAGTCCACCCCCCGGTTTGGACACCGGGGAGCTGTTTTTT. The chain carries TRBV2 and TRBJ2-2; D unresolved. Germline CDR1 reads SNHLY; CDR2 reads FYNNEI. The CDR3 consists of 16 residues. With 5 bases removed from V and 3 bases from J, the gap between germline ends came to 16 bases.

Remarks on this clone: An end of the junction does not agree with germline; a read error may underlie this. The chain carries TRBV2 and TRBJ2-7, with 9 bases matching TRBD1. The CDR3 covers 12 residues. Germline lookup yields CDR1 SNHLY and CDR2 FYNNEI. CDR3 in DNA: TGTGCCAGCATAGGGAACCGGGACAGGGTGAACTTC. Amino acids: CASIGNRDRVNF.

The chain uses TRBV30 and TRBJ2-7, with unresolved D. Germline loops: CDR1 GTSNPN, CDR2 SVGIG (reference sequence). Trimming stripped 0 bases from V and 4 bases from J, with 7 bases between. This CDR3 has 12 residues. CDR3: CAWSVRMYEQYF. CDR3 coding DNA: TGTGCCTGGAGTGTGAGGATGTACGAGCAGTACTTC.

The chain recombines TRBV3-1 (or the pseudogene TRBV3-2) with TRBJ1-4; D gene ambiguous. Trimming stripped 0 bases from V and 5 bases from J, with 13 bases between. Germline loops: CDR1 LGHDT, CDR2 YNNKEL (reference sequence). The CDR3 loop spans 16 amino acids. As DNA, the CDR3 is TGTGCCAGCAGCCAAGAAGGCCGACTGATGAATGAAAAACTGTTTTTT. The encoded protein is CASSQEGRLMNEKLFF.

This chain joins TRBV18 and TRBJ1-2, with TRBD1 identical over 9 bases. Trimming at V came to 3 bases and at J to 0 bases, leaving 5 bases not matched to a gene. The CDR3 runs 16 residues. The germline CDR1 and CDR2 sequences are KGHSH and LQKENI. This CDR3 reads CASSPGTGRTNYGYTF. CDR3 nucleotides: TGTGCCAGCTCACCGGGGACAGGGCGGACTAACTATGGCTACACCTTC.

The CDR3 loop is CASSQNAQGYSPLHF. The CDR3 DNA reads TGTGCCAGCAGCCAAAACGCACAGGGTTACTCACCCCTCCACTTT. The chain joins TRBV3-1 (or the pseudogene TRBV3-2) to TRBJ1-6; TRBD1 might be the D (6 bases). CDR3 size: 15 residues. CDR1 is LGHDT and CDR2 is YNNKEL in the germline V gene (reference sequence). V lost 2 bases, J lost 10 bases, and 15 bases lay in between.

CDR3 bases: TGTGCCAGCCTCGACAGGGGTTCTGGGGCCAACGTCCTGACTTTC. This sequence encodes CASLDRGSGANVLTF. V and J are TRBV19 and TRBJ2-6, with 8 bases aligning to TRBD1. Unmatched junction bases numbered 5, after V lost 9 bases and J lost 1 base. This CDR3 is built from 15 residues. Germline V gene lookup returns CDR1 LNHDA and CDR2 SQIVND (reference sequence). Using reference TRBV19 and TRBJ2-6 for the parts outside the CDR3, the full variable domain is DGGITQSPKYLFRKEGQNVTLSCEQNLNHDAMYWYRQDPGQGLRLIYYSQIVNDFQKGDIAEGYSVSREKKESFPLTVTSAQKNPTAFYLCASLDRGSGANVLTFGAGSRLTVL.

The V and J genes are TRBV15 and TRBJ1-2; no clear D gene. This CDR3 contains 14 residues. V lost 1 base and J 1 base, leaving 7 bases between the germline ends. The germline V gene encodes CDR1 LNHNV and CDR2 YYDKDF (reference sequence). CDR3 nucleotides: TGTGCCACCAGCAGAGTCTCGGTTAACTATGGCTACACCTTC. It codes for CATSRVSVNYGYTF.